These 13 T cell receptor beta chains were sequenced from one sample in a study of T cells in Graves' hyperthyroidism and ophthalmopathy. Using RNA transcripts as the source, TCR beta CDR3 regions were amplified. During a first-round RT-PCR of the TCR CDR3, the HTBI primer set was used. TCRdb recomputed calls from the multiplex PCR reads with MiXCR, one row per CDR3 protein. This sample carries some 350,000 distinct CDR3 sequences, over 15% of them seen once, and the ten largest clones take 3.7%. The sequenced material came from blood. The receptors were sampled from a young woman with Graves' hyperthyroidism.

The chain combines TRBV2 with TRBJ1-2; TRBD1 might be the D (5 bases). This CDR3 contains 12 residues. Germline V gives CDR1 SNHLY, CDR2 FYNNEI. The V end lost 5 bases, the J end lost 3 bases, and 7 bases lay between the germline ends. The DNA of the CDR3 is TGTGCCAGCAGTTGGGGCTACTATGGCTACACCTTC. As protein: CASSWGYYGYTF.

This clonotype has just a few counts. V usage is TRBV3-1 and J usage is TRBJ2-7; D may be TRBD1 or TRBD2 (5 bases each). Germline CDR1 LGHDT, CDR2 YNNKEL (reference sequence). CDR3 length: 14 amino acids. The V end lost 4 bases, the J end lost 3 bases, and 13 bases lay between the germline ends. CDR3 in amino acids: CASSRRGDSYEQYF. CDR3 DNA: TGTGCCAGCAGCCGTCGAGGGGATAGCTACGAGCAGTACTTC.

This clonotype was recorded many times. This chain uses TRBV11-1 with TRBJ2-2; TRBD1 matches 8 bases. Germline CDR1 and CDR2: SGHAT and FQDESV (reference sequence). This CDR3 has 14 amino acids. Trimming removed 6 bases from V and 3 bases from J; junction bases left unmatched: 3. The CDR3 spells CASRDRVHTGELFF. For the CDR3, the DNA is TGTGCCAGCAGGGACAGGGTCCACACCGGGGAGCTGTTTTTT.

This clonotype has ten or more counts. The chain carries TRBV30 and TRBJ2-7; unclear D gene. The V gene's germline CDR1 is GTSNPN and CDR2 SVGIG (reference sequence). This CDR3 is 13 amino acids long. Trimming took off 7 bases at V and 2 bases at J, with 15 bases between the two ends. CDR3 in DNA: TGTGCCTTCCATGGTGGGCCCACCTACGAGCAGTACTTC. This sequence encodes CAFHGGPTYEQYF. The whole variable domain, filled in from reference TRBV30 and TRBJ2-7, reads SQTIHQWPATLVQPVGSPLSLECTVEGTSNPNLYWYRQAAGRGLQLLFYSVGIGQISSEVPQNLSASRPQDRQFILSSKKLLLSDSGFYLCAFHGGPTYEQYFGPGTRLTVT.

This clonotype has at least ten counts. The J gene is TRBJ1-1, the V gene TRBV12-3 or TRBV12-4, with TRBD1 matching over 8 bases. V shed 4 bases, J shed 5 bases, and the junction held 3 bases outside the gene matches. The CDR3 length is 13 residues. Written as DNA, the CDR3 is TGTGCCAGCAGTTGGACAGGGACAACTGAAGCTTTCTTT. This codes for CASSWTGTTEAFF.

The chain has TRBV5-1 and TRBJ1-1; the D gene is possibly TRBD1 (5 bases). Germline V CDR1 and CDR2: SGHRS, YFSETQ. This CDR3 has 17 residues. Trimming removed 4 bases at V and 0 bases at J, with 19 bases between. CDR3 nucleotide sequence: TGCGCCAGCAGCCGGACATGGTCAGCAACTATGAACACTGAAGCTTTCTTT. It codes for CASSRTWSATMNTEAFF.

The rearrangement uses TRBV13 and TRBJ2-7; D is unclear. Germline CDR1 reads PRHDT; CDR2 reads FYEKMQ (reference sequence). The V end lost 5 bases, the J end lost 5 bases, and 19 bases lay between the germline ends. CDR3 length equals 15 residues. CDR3 sequence: CASSPGPVETHEQYF. In nucleotides, the CDR3 is TGTGCCAGCAGCCCCGGACCAGTTGAGACTCACGAGCAGTACTTC.

This clonotype appeared a few times. The chain is built from TRBV7-8 and TRBJ2-5; TRBD2 might be the D (7 bases). Between the trimmed V and J ends, which lost 5 bases and 6 bases, there was a span of 22 bases. Germline CDR1 and CDR2: SGHVS and FQNEAQ. The CDR3 runs to 16 residues. In DNA, the CDR3 is TGTGCCAGCAGCCCCTGGGGGGGGGGGGCCGCAAAGACCCAGTACTTC. As protein: CASSPWGGGAAKTQYF.

This clonotype has only a few counts. This chain uses TRBV6-5 with TRBJ1-1; 7 positions agree with TRBD1. Germline CDR1 reads MNHEY; CDR2 reads SVGAGI. The junction had 6 bases not matched to a gene; V was cut back by 7 bases and J by 1 base. The CDR3 length is 14 residues. The DNA for the CDR3 is TGTGCCAGCACTTTGAGACAGGGGAACACTGAAGCTTTCTTT. Protein: CASTLRQGNTEAFF.

The rearrangement joins TRBV15 to TRBJ2-7, with D hard to call. Trimming removed 0 bases from V and 6 bases from J, with 9 bases in between. Germline V gives CDR1 LNHNV, CDR2 YYDKDF (reference sequence). The CDR3 extends over 13 amino acids. The CDR3 spells CATSRDAGGEQYF. CDR3 DNA sequence: TGTGCCACCAGCAGAGATGCAGGCGGCGAGCAGTACTTC.

This clonotype has a count of ten or more. V usage is TRBV11-3 and J usage is TRBJ1-1; D is ambiguous. Germline assignment: CDR1 SGHNT and CDR2 YENEEA. The V gene lost 1 base and the J gene lost 5 bases, with 8 bases spanning the gap. This CDR3 region has 13 residues. The CDR3 sequence: CASSLGAGTEAFF. The DNA of the CDR3 is TGTGCCAGCAGCTTAGGCGCGGGAACTGAAGCTTTCTTT.

This clonotype was seen at least ten times. The chain recombines TRBV29-1 with TRBJ1-1; 9 nucleotides line up with TRBD1. Trimming took 7 bases from V and 1 from J; bases not matched to a gene: 4. Germline CDR1 is SQVTM and CDR2 is ANQGSEA. There are 13 residues in the CDR3. In DNA, the CDR3 is TGCAGCGCCGCGGGACAGGGGAACACTGAAGCTTTCTTT. It encodes CSAAGQGNTEAFF.

In its sample, this clonotype was seen many times. The gene calls are TRBV28 and TRBJ2-7, with a possible D match to TRBD2 (5 bases). The CDR3 spans 13 residues. Per the germline V gene, CDR1 is MDHEN and CDR2 is SYDVKM. Trimming took 5 bases from V and 2 from J, leaving 10 bases between them. In nucleotides, the CDR3 is TGTGCCAGCAGTCCTGCGGGTACCTACGAGCAGTACTTC. Translated, it gives CASSPAGTYEQYF.